The T cell receptor (beta chain) under discussion was sequenced for a study of CD8 T cells in ankylosing spondylitis. The study, taken as a whole, reports: Those disease-linked clones were CD8+; they were also relatively rare in peripheral blood. Typical of ankylosing spondylitis blood, it appeared, was a TCR beta motif of under 10 highly homologous variants.

Using quantitative 5'-RACE with molecular barcodes, the authors made TCR beta libraries. TCRdb independently ran MiXCR on the 5' RACE reads; one entry per CDR3 protein. The sample carries around 320,000 distinct CDR3 sequences, more than 20% recorded once. Worth noting for this clonotype: No antigen is known for it.

The CDR3 is 16 residues long. Germline V gene lookup returns CDR1 SGHRS and CDR2 YFSETQ. The V gene lost 2 bases and the J gene lost 8 bases, with 20 bases spanning the gap. This rearrangement joins TRBV5-1 to TRBJ2-1; D might be TRBD2 (5 bases). The sample consisted of blood, either unsorted or a sorted T cell fraction (not recorded which). This clonotype was obtained from a female donor with ankylosing spondylitis or in good health (not recorded which). The CDR3 region has the DNA TGCGCCAGCAGCTTCGATCGGGCCATTGGAGGCGATGAGCAGTTCTTC. The encoded protein is CASSFDRAIGGDEQFF. Full variable domain (missing parts from reference TRBV5-1 and TRBJ2-1): KAGVTQTPRYLIKTRGQQVTLSCSPISGHRSVSWYQQTPGQGLQFLFEYFSETQRNKGNFPGRFSGRQFSNSRSEMNVSTLELGDSALYLCASSFDRAIGGDEQFFGPGTRLTVL.